One sample yielded the 30 T cell receptor beta chains listed below, sequenced in a study of regulatory T cells in long-lasting Graves disease. CDR3-region Arm-PCR and iRepertoire HTBI primers produced the TCR beta libraries. TCRdb redid the calling of the multiplex PCR reads with MiXCR, one entry per CDR3 protein. The data contain 350,000 to 400,000 distinct CDR3 sequences, 15% to 19% of them seen just once; the ten biggest clones take up about a fifth. The sample's time point: newly diagnosed GD, antithyroid drugs for less than 3 months. Extracted PBMC RNA gave rise to the TCR library. Source: peripheral blood mononuclear cells (PBMCs), taken at new diagnosis, from a patient treated with antithyroid drugs. These receptors were obtained from a female donor with Graves disease.

In the case of this clonotype: This may be a read error: a much more frequent sequence differs by one nucleotide. The rearrangement links TRBV12-3 or TRBV12-4 to TRBJ1-1, with TRBD1 as a possible D gene (5 bases). The CDR3 is 13 residues long. CDR3 amino acids: CAGSAAGHLEAFF. CDR3 sequence (DNA): TGTGCCGGCAGCGCCGCGGGGCACCTTGAAGCTTTCTTT.

The table lists this clonotype with many counts. The V call is TRBV20-1, the J call TRBJ1-1; TRBD1 aligns across 8 bases. Germline V CDR1 and CDR2: DFQATT, SNEGSKA (reference sequence). The CDR3 contains 13 residues. V gave up 5 bases and J gave up 5 bases; unmatched junction bases: 7. DNA for the CDR3: TGCAGTGCTGGAGGACAGGGAGGAACTGAAGCTTTCTTT. This translates into CSAGGQGGTEAFF.

This clonotype was found many times. The chain combines TRBV12-3 or TRBV12-4 with TRBJ2-2; D is unresolved. The CDR3 is 18 amino acids. The V and J ends lost 4 bases and 1 base respectively, with 19 bases between them. The CDR3 protein is CASSSPQPRRENTGELFF. CDR3 bases: TGTGCCAGCAGTTCTCCCCAGCCCAGGAGAGAGAACACCGGGGAGCTGTTTTTT.

In this sample, this clonotype turned up many times. The CDR3 DNA is TGTGCCAGCAGCTTTGGACAGGCCTACGAGCAGTACTTC. This gives the protein CASSFGQAYEQYF. This chain links TRBV11-2 with TRBJ2-7, with 7 bases fitting TRBD1. J gave up 2 bases and V 3 bases, and 1 base lay outside the gene matches. The germline V gene encodes CDR1 SGHAT and CDR2 FQNNGV. This CDR3 region has 13 residues.

V is TRBV30 and J is TRBJ1-1; unclear D gene. Trimming cost V 2 bases and J 1 base, with 17 bases left between them. CDR1 is GTSNPN and CDR2 is SVGIG in the germline V gene (reference sequence). This CDR3 contains 16 residues. As DNA, the CDR3 is TGTGCCTGGAGTAGTGGGTCGCGGGTCCGGAACACTGAAGCTTTCTTT. Protein product: CAWSSGSRVRNTEAFF.

This clonotype was found many times. V and J are TRBV4-3 and TRBJ2-7; possible D gene TRBD2, 6 bases. Germline CDR1 is LGHNA and CDR2 is YSLEER. V shed 0 bases and J shed 2 bases, with 14 bases lying between them. The CDR3 covers 16 residues. CDR3 protein: CASSQDNVGGTYEQYF. Written as DNA, the CDR3 is TGCGCCAGCAGCCAAGATAATGTGGGGGGAACCTACGAGCAGTACTTC.

V and J are TRBV6-1 and TRBJ2-1; D is unclear. The CDR3 sequence is 11 residues long. V was pared by 10 bases and J by 10 bases, with 14 bases between. Per germline, CDR1 MNHNS and CDR2 SASEGT. CDR3 amino acids: CATRRDSEQFF. As DNA, the CDR3 is TGTGCCACCCGTAGAGATTCGGAGCAGTTCTTC.

This clonotype occurred many times. The J gene is TRBJ1-3, the V gene TRBV7-2, with D possibly being TRBD1 (5 bases). This CDR3 spans 14 amino acids. Trimming shortened V by 4 bases and J by 4 bases, and 11 bases separated the two germline ends. The germline V gene encodes CDR1 SGHTA and CDR2 FQGNSA. CDR3 nucleotide sequence: TGTGCCAGCAGCTCTTCCGGGGGAGGAAACACCATATATTTT. Amino acid sequence: CASSSSGGGNTIYF.

This clonotype was picked up a small number of times. The chain's CDR3 is CATRGTGNTGELFF. CDR3 bases: TGTGCCACCAGAGGGACAGGGAACACCGGGGAGCTGTTTTTT. The chain recombines TRBV24-1 with TRBJ2-2; 8 bases line up with TRBD1. In germline, CDR1 is KGHDR, CDR2 SFDVKD. The length of the CDR3 is 14 residues. V shed 7 bases, J shed 1 base, and the junction held 1 base outside the gene matches.

This clonotype was observed at least ten times. This chain uses TRBV14 with TRBJ1-1; D is unresolved. Trimming removed 4 bases from V and 5 bases from J, with 17 bases in between. The CDR3 consists of 15 residues. From germline, CDR1 is SGHDN and CDR2 FVKESK. This CDR3 reads CASSPASGRGTEAFF. In DNA form, the CDR3 reads TGTGCCAGCAGCCCCGCATCCGGACGCGGAACTGAAGCTTTCTTT.

This clonotype appeared many times. The V and J genes are TRBV3-1 and TRBJ1-2; 8 bases line up with TRBD1. The V gene's germline CDR1 is LGHDT and CDR2 YNNKEL (reference sequence). This CDR3 is built from 15 residues. The trim removed 3 bases at V and 7 bases at J, leaving 10 bases unmatched. For the CDR3, the DNA is TGTGCCAGCAGCCACTCAAGGACAGGGACGGGTGGCTACACCTTC. Amino acids: CASSHSRTGTGGYTF.

This clonotype was detected ten times or more. The chain has TRBV12-3 or TRBV12-4 and TRBJ1-1, with D unresolved. The CDR3 totals 15 residues. Trimming left V 6 bases short and J 1 base short, with 15 bases between. The CDR3 here is CASSRPGSKNTEAFF. The CDR3 DNA sequence: TGTGCCAGCAGCCGCCCCGGGTCAAAGAACACTGAAGCTTTCTTT.

There are many counts of this clonotype. CDR3 amino acids: CASSRRDRGYRDTEAFF. The CDR3 DNA sequence: TGCGCCAGCAGCCGAAGGGACAGGGGTTACCGGGACACTGAAGCTTTCTTT. The chain links TRBV5-1 to TRBJ1-1; TRBD1 matches at 10 bases. This CDR3 is built from 17 residues. Germline trimming cut 4 bases from V and 3 bases from J; bases unmatched to any gene: 12. CDR1 is SGHRS, CDR2 YFSETQ, per germline.

The chain is built from TRBV20-1 and TRBJ1-2, with D tentatively TRBD1 (6 bases). V lost 4 bases and J lost 2, with 11 bases in between. The CDR3 runs 13 residues. Looked up from germline, CDR1 is DFQATT and CDR2 is SNEGSKA (reference sequence). Here the CDR3 reads CSAIPDRNYGYTF. The CDR3, as DNA: TGCAGTGCTATTCCCGACAGGAACTATGGCTACACCTTC.

V gene TRBV4-2 combines with J gene TRBJ2-7; 11 bases line up with TRBD2. V lost 3 bases to trimming and J lost 5 bases; unmatched junction nucleotides: 6. From germline, CDR1 is LGHNA and CDR2 YNFKEQ. The CDR3 sequence is 15 residues long. CDR3 in amino acids: CASSQSGTSGNEQYF. The CDR3 DNA follows: TGTGCCAGCAGCCAGTCCGGGACTAGCGGAAACGAGCAGTACTTC.

In its sample, this clonotype was seen once. The chain is built from TRBV9 and TRBJ2-4; 14 positions match TRBD2. J lost 0 bases, V lost 3 bases, and 14 bases had no gene match. This CDR3 is 21 amino acids long. CDR1 and CDR2 from the germline V gene are SGDLS and YYNGEE. Here the CDR3 reads CASSALSGLAGGQGAKNIQYF. The CDR3 DNA sequence: TGTGCCAGCAGCGCCCTCTCTGGACTAGCGGGAGGCCAGGGAGCCAAAAACATTCAGTACTTC.

The chain joins TRBV7-9 to TRBJ2-5; 14 nucleotides match TRBD2. Germline V gene data show CDR1 as SEHNR and CDR2 as FQNEAQ (reference sequence). V shed 4 bases and J 2 bases; nucleotides not matched to a gene: 12. The CDR3 covers 19 residues. The CDR3 bases are TGTGCCAGCAGCTCCCCCCGAGGACTAGCGGGAGGACGTCAAGAGACCCAGTACTTC. Translation: CASSSPRGLAGGRQETQYF.

In its sample, this clonotype was seen many times. The chain links TRBV7-2 to TRBJ1-5, with D unresolved. Germline-derived CDR1 and CDR2 are SGHTA and FQGNSA. This CDR3 region has 16 residues. The ends were cut back, 5 bases at V and 4 bases at J, with 18 bases in the middle. DNA of the CDR3: TGTGCCAGCAGCCAAACGACGGGAAGCTGGAATCAGCCCCAGCATTTT. Translation: CASSQTTGSWNQPQHF.

Many counts were recorded for this clonotype. The chain uses TRBV6-1 and TRBJ2-1; D is unresolved. Germline V lookup: CDR1 MNHNS, CDR2 SASEGT. Deletions cut 4 bases from V and 7 bases from J, with 8 bases between. This CDR3 comprises 12 residues. In nucleotides, the CDR3 is TGTGCCAGCAGTGCCCAAGGTAATGAGCAGTTCTTC. This sequence encodes CASSAQGNEQFF.

The V call is TRBV28, the J call TRBJ1-6; TRBD1 might be the D (5 bases). Germline CDR1 and CDR2: MDHEN and SYDVKM. CDR3 length: 14 amino acids. Deletions cut 6 bases from V and 10 bases from J, with 16 bases between. CDR3 in DNA: TGTGCCAGCAGCCTCGACAGTTCCTCCTCACCCCTCCACTTT. Its protein product is CASSLDSSSSPLHF. Based on the CDR3 plus reference TRBV28 and TRBJ1-6, the full variable domain is DVKVTQSSRYLVKRTGEKVFLECVQDMDHENMFWYRQDPGLGLRLIYFSYDVKMKEKGDIPEGYSVSREKKERFSLILESASTNQTSMYLCASSLDSSSSPLHFGNGTRLTVT.

This clonotype was observed at least ten times. The J gene is TRBJ1-4, the V gene TRBV3-1, with a tentative D call TRBD1 (5 bases). This CDR3 has 18 residues. CDR1 and CDR2 from the germline V gene are LGHDT and YNNKEL (reference sequence). The V end was cut by 0 bases, the J end by 8 bases, with 22 bases between. The CDR3 region is CASSQDRGRGGRSEKLFF. In nucleotides, the CDR3 is TGTGCCAGCAGCCAAGATCGGGGGAGGGGAGGACGGAGCGAAAAACTGTTTTTT.

This chain connects TRBV6-5 to TRBJ2-5; D may be TRBD2 (5 bases). Trimming left V 4 bases short and J 5 bases short, with 14 bases between. Per the germline V gene, CDR1 is MNHEY and CDR2 is SVGAGI. The CDR3 contains 14 residues. As DNA, the CDR3 is TGTGCCAGCAGTTTTTTAGCGAGAGGGGAGACCCAGTACTTC. As protein: CASSFLARGETQYF.

This clonotype was detected only once. The V gene is TRBV6-1, the J gene TRBJ1-2; D is ambiguous. The CDR3 is made up of 8 amino acids. The germline CDR1 and CDR2 sequences are MNHNS and SASEGT. The CDR3 DNA is TGTGCGGCAGGCGGCTACACCTTC. Residues: CAAGGYTF.

The table lists this clonotype with a few counts. At one of its ends the junction is not consistent with the germline gene, which may arise from a read error. V usage is TRBV12-3 or TRBV12-4 and J usage is TRBJ1-1; D remains unclear. The CDR3 is 14 amino acids. This chain's CDR3 is CASSYRTVNAEAFF. The DNA of the CDR3 is TGTGCCAGCAGTTATCGGACGGTGAACGCTGAAGCTTTCTTT.

This clonotype has ten or more counts. The CDR3 coding sequence is TGCAGTGCTAGAGATCTTTTAGGACAAGCTAACTATGGCTACACCTTC. The encoded protein is CSARDLLGQANYGYTF. V and J are TRBV20-1 and TRBJ1-2; TRBD1 is a possible D gene (5 bases). The V gene's germline CDR1 is DFQATT and CDR2 SNEGSKA (reference sequence). This CDR3 is 16 amino acids long. V gave up 0 bases and J gave up 0 bases, with 14 bases separating them.

This chain joins TRBV18 and TRBJ1-2; TRBD1 aligns across 9 bases. The CDR3 has 15 amino acids. Per the germline V gene, CDR1 is KGHSH and CDR2 is LQKENI. Losses at the gene ends were 4 bases for V and 4 bases for J; bases not matched to a gene: 7. The CDR3 sequence is CASSLTGTGTYGYTF. CDR3 nucleotides: TGTGCCAGCTCACTGACCGGGACAGGGACCTATGGCTACACCTTC.

The table lists this clonotype with many counts. The chain links TRBV27 to TRBJ2-7; D is ambiguous. V lost 3 bases, J lost 7 bases, and 16 bases lay in between. CDR1 is MNHEY and CDR2 is SMNVEV in the germline V gene (reference sequence). This CDR3 spans 14 amino acids. The CDR3 region is CASSFSRHDWEQYF. Here the CDR3 DNA reads TGTGCCAGCAGTTTTTCCAGACATGATTGGGAGCAGTACTTC.

The V gene is TRBV19, the J gene TRBJ2-2; 9 bases match TRBD1. CDR1 is LNHDA, CDR2 SQIVND, per germline (reference sequence). This CDR3 is built from 16 residues. J lost 5 bases, V lost 9 bases, and 13 bases had no gene match. The CDR3 loop is CASLYRDRALTGELFF. The CDR3 DNA is TGTGCCAGCCTGTACCGGGACAGGGCGTTGACCGGGGAGCTGTTTTTT.

The chain employs TRBV30 and TRBJ1-4, with 7 bases identical to TRBD1. Trimming at V came to 5 bases and at J to 13 bases, leaving 7 bases not matched to a gene. Per germline, CDR1 GTSNPN and CDR2 SVGIG (reference sequence). CDR3 length equals 11 residues. CDR3 sequence (DNA): TGTGCCTGGGCGACAGGGAGGGGACTGTTTTTT. It specifies CAWATGRGLFF.

This chain links TRBV27 with TRBJ1-2, with D possibly being TRBD1 (6 bases). This CDR3 is built from 14 residues. Germline V gene data show CDR1 as MNHEY and CDR2 as SMNVEV (reference sequence). The V and J ends lost 2 bases and 5 bases respectively, with 12 bases between them. The CDR3 protein is CASSLKAQGYGYTF. The CDR3 nucleotides are TGTGCCAGCAGTTTAAAGGCTCAGGGGTATGGCTACACCTTC.